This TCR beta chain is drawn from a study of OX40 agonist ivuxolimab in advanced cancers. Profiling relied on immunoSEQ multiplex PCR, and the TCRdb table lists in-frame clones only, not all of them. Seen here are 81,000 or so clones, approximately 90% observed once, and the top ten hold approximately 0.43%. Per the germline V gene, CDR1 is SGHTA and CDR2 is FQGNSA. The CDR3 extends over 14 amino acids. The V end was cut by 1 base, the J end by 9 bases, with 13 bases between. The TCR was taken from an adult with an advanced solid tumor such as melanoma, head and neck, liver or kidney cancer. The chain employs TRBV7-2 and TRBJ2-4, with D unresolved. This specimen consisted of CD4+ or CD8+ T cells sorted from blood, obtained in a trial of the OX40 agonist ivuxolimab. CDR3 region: CASSLGGIWSIQYF. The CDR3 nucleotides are TGTGCCAGCAGCTTAGGTGGGATTTGGAGCATTCAGTACTTC.